This T cell receptor (beta chain) was profiled in a study of blood T cells in healthy people across ages (dated by TCRdb to between 2014 and 2017). Background on the whole study: In model experiments, template switching captured about one uniquely barcoded TCR beta cDNA molecule for every two T cells. To avoid experimental bias, donors of different ages were spread randomly across the sequencing lanes. The study analyzed two additional independent replicas of 1 million unique cDNA reads from the same blood draw for two donors, one aged 18 to 29 and one aged 80 or older. The donors were divided into four age groups: young (average 16 years), middle-aged (around 41), aged (about 60) and long-lived (about 84). The study measured age-related changes in TCR beta repertoire diversity using deep sequencing normalized with unique cDNA molecular identifiers. What the authors observed across the whole study: Observed TCR beta diversity correlated strongly with the percentage of naive T cells measured by flow cytometry. Because profiling used bulk unsorted PBMCs, naive and antigen-experienced compartments could not be compared conclusively. Because the CMV infection status of the donors was unknown, age-related changes in expanded clonotypes may potentially have been confounded. As age increased, observed TCR beta diversity per million T cells dropped in a roughly linear way, and a significant reduction was already evident by age around 41. Estimates of total diversity based on one million sequenced T cells were regarded as lower bounds and as underestimates. Compared with the aged group, more naive CD4+ T cells, fewer expanded clones and increased TCR diversity were shown by the long-lived group, suggesting age selection.

The approximately 39 donors, aged about 6 to 100 years, were systemically healthy Caucasian individuals from Russia. Each donor gave ten milliliters of peripheral blood, drawn into EDTA-treated Vacutainer tubes. Ficoll-Paque density-gradient centrifugation was used to isolate PBMCs, with at least 6 million per sample. Trizol reagent was used to extract total RNA from PBMCs, with at least 5.5 micrograms per sample. For every donor, flow cytometry on a PBMC aliquot measured the percentage of naive CD45RAhigh/CD27high T cells. At the junction V is shortened by 4 bases and J by 9 bases; bases outside the gene matches: 22. CDR1 and CDR2, per the germline V gene, are SGHDT and YYEEEE. Including cysteine and phenylalanine, the CDR3 has 18 amino acids. Just the 54-base CDR3 DNA is kept, in frame starting at base 1. Regarding this clonotype: Its antigen is still unknown. No base quality information exists; no much larger clone differs at one position.

The method behind the library was 5' RACE. The sequencer listed for this sample is Illumina HiSeq 2500. A second PCR of about 7 to 12 cycles was run with a J-beta primer mix and a sample-barcoded 5' primer. Each TCR beta cDNA molecule received a unique molecular identifier from a template-switch 5' adaptor carrying 12 random nucleotides. Each sample yielded at least 2.5 million CDR3-containing paired-end reads. The Mint cDNA synthesis kit, primed by a TRBC-specific oligonucleotide, was used to synthesize first-strand cDNA from all RNA. Following uracil-DNA glycosylase treatment, a first 18-cycle PCR with universal primers M1SS and BC2_uni_R was performed on all cDNA. In the original analysis: For normalization, 1 million high-quality reads were randomly selected from each sample, with every read carrying a distinct molecular identifier. Instead of being binned into consensus sequences, reads with shared molecular identifiers were discarded. MiTCR, with a Q25 quality threshold and the strictest error-elimination algorithm, was used for CDR3 identification, clonotype clustering and error correction. A nonparametric unseen species model with Euler transformation was used to estimate a lower bound on total TCR beta diversity. TCRdb passed the public sequencing reads through fastp at Q25 and MiXCR, retaining productive beta sequences. Each entry merges the rows of one CDR3 protein and shows their most common DNA and genes. These V and J calls rely on TCRdb rather than the paper's analysis. This sample gives under 1 million distinct CDR3 sequences in total; around two fifths of them show up just once. The ten largest clones capture approximately 19% of the sample.

In this chain, TRBV5-6 is recombined with TRBJ2-4, and 7 junction bases match TRBD2. The TCR was taken from a man in his fifties or sixties in good health. Input material: blood. The sequenced DNA is TGTGCCAGCAGCCTCGCTTTGGGTCGGGGGGACCGAGGAGGCATTCAGTACTTC. The translation is CASSLALGRGDRGGIQYF.